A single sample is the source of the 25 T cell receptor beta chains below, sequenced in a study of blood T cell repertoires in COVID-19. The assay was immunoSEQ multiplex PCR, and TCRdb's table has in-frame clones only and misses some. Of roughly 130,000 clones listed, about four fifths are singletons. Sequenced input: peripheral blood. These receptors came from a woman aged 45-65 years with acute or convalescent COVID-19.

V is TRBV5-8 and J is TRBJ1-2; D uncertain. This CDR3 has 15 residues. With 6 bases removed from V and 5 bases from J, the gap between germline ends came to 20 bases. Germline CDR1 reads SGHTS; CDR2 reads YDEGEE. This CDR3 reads CASTFQPDPGYGYTF. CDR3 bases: TGTGCCAGCACCTTTCAACCGGACCCGGGGTATGGCTACACCTTC.

The CDR3 nucleotides read TGCGCCAGCAGTGACCTCGGGGGGCAGGCATCTGAAGCTTTCTTT. Its protein is CASSDLGGQASEAFF. The genes are TRBV10-2 and TRBJ1-1; D may be TRBD1 (6 bases). Trimming removed 3 bases at V and 6 bases at J, with 17 bases between. CDR1 and CDR2 from the germline V gene are WSHSY and SAAADI. CDR3 length: 15 residues.

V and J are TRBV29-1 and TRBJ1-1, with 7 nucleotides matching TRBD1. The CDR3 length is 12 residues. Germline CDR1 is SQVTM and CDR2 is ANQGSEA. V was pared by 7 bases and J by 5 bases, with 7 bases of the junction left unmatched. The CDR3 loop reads CSATQGWTEAFF. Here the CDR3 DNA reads TGCAGCGCCACACAGGGGTGGACTGAAGCTTTCTTT.

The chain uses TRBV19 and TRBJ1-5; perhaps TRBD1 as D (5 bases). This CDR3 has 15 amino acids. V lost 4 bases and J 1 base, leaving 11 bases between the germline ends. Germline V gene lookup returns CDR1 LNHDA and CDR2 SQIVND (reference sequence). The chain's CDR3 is CASSTRGISNQPQHF. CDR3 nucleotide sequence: TGTGCCAGTAGTACGCGGGGCATAAGCAATCAGCCCCAGCATTTT.

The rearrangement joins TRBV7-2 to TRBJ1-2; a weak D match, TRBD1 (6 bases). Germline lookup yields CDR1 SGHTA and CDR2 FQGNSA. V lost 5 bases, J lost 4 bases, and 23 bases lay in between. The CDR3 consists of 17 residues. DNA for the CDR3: TGTGCCAGCAGCCCTGGGGCCTTGGACAGCAATCTCTATGGCTACACCTTC. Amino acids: CASSPGALDSNLYGYTF.

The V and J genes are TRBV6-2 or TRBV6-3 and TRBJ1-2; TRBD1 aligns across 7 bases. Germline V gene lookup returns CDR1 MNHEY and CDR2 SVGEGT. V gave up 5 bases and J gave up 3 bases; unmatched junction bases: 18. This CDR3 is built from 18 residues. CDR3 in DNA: TGTGCCAGCAGTCCCTTCTCATCACAGGGGTACACGTACTATGGCTACACCTTC. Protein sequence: CASSPFSSQGYTYYGYTF.

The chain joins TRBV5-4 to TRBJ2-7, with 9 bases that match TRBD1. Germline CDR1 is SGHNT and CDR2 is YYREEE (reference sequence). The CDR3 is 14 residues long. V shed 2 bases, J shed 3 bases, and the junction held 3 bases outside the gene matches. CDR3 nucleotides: TGTGCCAGCAGCTTACAGGGGGCGGACTACGAGCAGTACTTC. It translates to CASSLQGADYEQYF.

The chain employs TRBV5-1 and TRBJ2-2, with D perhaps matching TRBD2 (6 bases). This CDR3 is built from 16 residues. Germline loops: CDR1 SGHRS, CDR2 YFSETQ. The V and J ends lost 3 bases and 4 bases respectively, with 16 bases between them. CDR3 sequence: CASSSRRGPFTGELFF. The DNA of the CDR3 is TGCGCCAGCAGCTCCCGGAGGGGACCTTTCACCGGGGAGCTGTTTTTT.

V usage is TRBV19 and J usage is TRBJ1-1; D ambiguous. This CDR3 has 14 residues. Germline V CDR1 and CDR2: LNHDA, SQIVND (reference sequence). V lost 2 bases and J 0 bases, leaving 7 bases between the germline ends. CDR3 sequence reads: CASSITTLNTEAFF. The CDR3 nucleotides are TGTGCCAGTAGTATAACGACTTTGAACACTGAAGCTTTCTTT.

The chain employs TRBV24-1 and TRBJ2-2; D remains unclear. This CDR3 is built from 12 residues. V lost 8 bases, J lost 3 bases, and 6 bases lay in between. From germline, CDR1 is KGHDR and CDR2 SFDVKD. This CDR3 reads CATTSDTGELFF. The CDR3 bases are TGTGCCACCACTTCCGACACCGGGGAGCTGTTTTTT.

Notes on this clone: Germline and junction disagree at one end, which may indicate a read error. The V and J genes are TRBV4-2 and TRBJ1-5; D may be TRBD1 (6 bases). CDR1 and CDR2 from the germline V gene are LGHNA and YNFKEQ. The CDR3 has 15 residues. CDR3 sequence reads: CASSQEAGGGQPQHF. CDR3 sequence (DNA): TGTGCCAGCAGTCAAGAGGCGGGGGGCGGGCAGCCCCAGCATTTT.

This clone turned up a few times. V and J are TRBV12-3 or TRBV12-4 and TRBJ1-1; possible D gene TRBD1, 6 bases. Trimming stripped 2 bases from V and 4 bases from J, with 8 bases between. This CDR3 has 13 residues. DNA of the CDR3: TGTGCCAGCAGTTTAATCAGGGGCACTGAAGCTTTCTTT. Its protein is CASSLIRGTEAFF.

DNA of the CDR3: TGTGCCAGCAGCTTATGGGTTAAACAGCCCGATAATTCACCCCTCCACTTT. It translates to CASSLWVKQPDNSPLHF. The V call is TRBV11-2, the J call TRBJ1-6; D is unresolved. Germline CDR1 reads SGHAT; CDR2 reads FQNNGV. This CDR3 is 17 amino acids long. V was cut by 2 bases and J by 5 bases, with 16 bases left in between.

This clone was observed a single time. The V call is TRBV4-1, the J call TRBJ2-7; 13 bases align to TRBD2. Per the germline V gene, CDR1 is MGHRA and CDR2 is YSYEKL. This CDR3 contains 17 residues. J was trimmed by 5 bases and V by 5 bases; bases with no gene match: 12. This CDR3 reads CASSSPGLAGKGNEQYF. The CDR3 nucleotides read TGCGCCAGCAGCTCGCCGGGACTAGCGGGGAAGGGTAACGAGCAGTACTTC.

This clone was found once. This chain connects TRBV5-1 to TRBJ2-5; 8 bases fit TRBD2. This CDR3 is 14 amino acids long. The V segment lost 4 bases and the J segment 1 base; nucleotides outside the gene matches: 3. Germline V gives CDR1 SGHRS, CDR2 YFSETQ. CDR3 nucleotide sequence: TGCGCCAGCAGCCCAGGGACTAGCCAAGAGACCCAGTACTTC. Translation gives CASSPGTSQETQYF.

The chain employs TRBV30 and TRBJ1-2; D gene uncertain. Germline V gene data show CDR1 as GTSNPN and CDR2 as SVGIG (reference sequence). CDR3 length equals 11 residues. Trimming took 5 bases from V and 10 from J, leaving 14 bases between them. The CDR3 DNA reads TGTGCCTGGGATCGAAATGAGGTCTACACCTTC. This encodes CAWDRNEVYTF.

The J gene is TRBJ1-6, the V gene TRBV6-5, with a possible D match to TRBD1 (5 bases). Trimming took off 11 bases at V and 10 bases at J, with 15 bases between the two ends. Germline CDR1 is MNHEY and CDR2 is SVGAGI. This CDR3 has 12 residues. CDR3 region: CAYRPGNSPLHF. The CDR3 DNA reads TGTGCCTACAGGCCAGGAAACTCACCCCTCCACTTT.

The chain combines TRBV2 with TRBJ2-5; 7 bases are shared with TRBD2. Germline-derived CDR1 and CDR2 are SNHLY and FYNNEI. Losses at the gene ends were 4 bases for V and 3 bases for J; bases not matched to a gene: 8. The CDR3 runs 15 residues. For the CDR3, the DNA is TGTGCCAGCAGTGCCCGGGGGGAATTGAAAGAGACCCAGTACTTC. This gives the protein CASSARGELKETQYF.

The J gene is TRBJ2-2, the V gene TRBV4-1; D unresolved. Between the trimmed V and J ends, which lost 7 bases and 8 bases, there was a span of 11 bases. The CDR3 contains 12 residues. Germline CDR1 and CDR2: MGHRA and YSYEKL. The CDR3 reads CASTSVPGELFF. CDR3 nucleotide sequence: TGCGCCAGCACCTCAGTTCCGGGGGAGCTGTTTTTT.

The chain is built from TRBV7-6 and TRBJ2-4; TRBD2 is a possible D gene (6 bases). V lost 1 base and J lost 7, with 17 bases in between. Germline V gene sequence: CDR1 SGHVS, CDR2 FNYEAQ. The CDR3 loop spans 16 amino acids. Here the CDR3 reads CASSLGQGGDGNIQYF. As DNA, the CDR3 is TGTGCCAGCAGCTTAGGGCAGGGAGGCGATGGGAACATTCAGTACTTC.

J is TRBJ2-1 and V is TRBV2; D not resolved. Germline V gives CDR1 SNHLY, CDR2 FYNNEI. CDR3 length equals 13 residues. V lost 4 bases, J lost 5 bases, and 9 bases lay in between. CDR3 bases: TGTGCCAGCAGTGCTTCTAGAGACAATGAGCAGTTCTTC. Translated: CASSASRDNEQFF.

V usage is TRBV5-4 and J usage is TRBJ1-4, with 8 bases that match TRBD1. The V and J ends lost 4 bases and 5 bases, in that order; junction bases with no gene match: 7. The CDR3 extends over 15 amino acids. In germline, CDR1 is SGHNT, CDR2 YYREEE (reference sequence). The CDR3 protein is CASSNGQGYNEKLFF. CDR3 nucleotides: TGTGCCAGCAGCAACGGACAGGGTTACAATGAAAAACTGTTTTTT.

The CDR3 bases are TGTGCCAGCAGCTCACAGATGGGGGCAAAGTCTTTCTTT. Translating gives CASSSQMGAKSFF. This sequence joins TRBV6-5 and TRBJ1-1, with a weak D call TRBD1 (6 bases). Germline V gene lookup returns CDR1 MNHEY and CDR2 SVGAGI. Trimming took 6 bases from V and 12 from J, leaving 20 bases between them. The CDR3 covers 13 residues.

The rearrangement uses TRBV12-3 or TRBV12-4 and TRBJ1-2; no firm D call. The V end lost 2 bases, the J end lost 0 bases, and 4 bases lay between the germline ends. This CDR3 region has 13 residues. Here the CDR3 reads CASSLRANYGYTF. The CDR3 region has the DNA TGTGCCAGCAGTTTAAGAGCTAACTATGGCTACACCTTC.

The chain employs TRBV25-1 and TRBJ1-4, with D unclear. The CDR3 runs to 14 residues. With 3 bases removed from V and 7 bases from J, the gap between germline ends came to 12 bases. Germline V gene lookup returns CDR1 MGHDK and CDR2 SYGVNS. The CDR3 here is CASSEAGYSEKLFF. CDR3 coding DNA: TGTGCCAGCAGTGAGGCCGGGTATTCTGAAAAACTGTTTTTT. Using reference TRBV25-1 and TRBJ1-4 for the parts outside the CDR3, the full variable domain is EADIYQTPRYLVIGTGKKITLECSQTMGHDKMYWYQQDPGMELHLIHYSYGVNSTEKGDLSSESTVSRIRTEHFPLTLESARPSHTSQYLCASSEAGYSEKLFFGSGTQLSVL.